The source of this TCR beta chain is a study of vaccination effects on CD4 cells after COVID-19 (dated 2022 in TCRdb). As for the study more broadly: Each participant got two doses of an mRNA SARS-CoV-2 vaccine, either BNT162b2 or mRNA-1273. Altogether, 10 COVID-19 convalescent patients and several SARS-CoV-2-naive healthy vaccine recipients made up the full study. The Oncomine TCR Beta short-read assay on an Illumina iSeq 100 was used to sequence cultures from other donors in the study. SARS-CoV-2 spike-specific CD4+ TCR repertoires from before and after mRNA vaccination were compared in COVID-19 convalescent patients and in infection-naive vaccine recipients.

Results and caveats for the whole study, not just this receptor: Among healthy vaccine recipients, nearly all vaccine-induced clones were SARS-CoV-2 mono-reactive, and only 1 of 255 was cross-reactive with common cold coronaviruses. The study was limited by a small number of convalescent patients and lacked early post-infection timepoints. Both infection-induced and vaccine-induced clones contracted markedly at late post-vaccination timepoints, which is consistent with waning T cell responses.

Comment on this clone: The specificity of this receptor is unknown. No much larger clone is present one base from it, and per-base qualities are unavailable.

Preparation of the library involved the immunoSEQ multiplex PCR assay. DNA from the cultured, isolated CD4+ T cells was subjected to TCR beta CDR3 sequencing. The paper's data handling went like this. Non-productive TCR sequences were discarded, and reads were trimmed to the CDR3 region, with only CDR3s of 7 or more amino acids retained. Antigen-specific clonotypes were identified using the MANAFEST web app by comparison of expansion in peptide wells against reference cultures. To count as positive, a clone had to show expansion at FDR<0.05 compared with the reference and with all other wells, an odds ratio above 5, and a frequency above 0.1% in two replicate wells. A clonotype was defined as cross-reactive if the clonotype was significantly expanded both in SARS-CoV-2 spike wells and in at least one common cold coronavirus spike condition. Using the stringdist R package, CDR3 similarity was measured by Levenshtein distance, and unrooted trees were constructed with ape in R 3.6.1. TCRdb provides this immuneACCESS table in a form limited to in-frame rearrangements. Some clones are lacking; in checked studies, under half of them reflect an unresolved V gene, and why the rest are absent is not known. D and trimming were read from the DNA, whereas the V and J calls and clone size are those reported in that table. The sample yields 65,000 to 90,000 clones; over 70% were counted once. Clones ranked in the top ten supply approximately 10% of the sample.

In the ViraFEST assay, PBMC were stimulated with viral peptide pools, and TCR sequencing was then used to find antigen-specific CD4+ T cell clonotypes based on their expansion. After 10 to 11 days of culture, CD4+ T cells were isolated with the EasySep CD4+ T cell isolation kit. The absence of prior SARS-CoV-2 infection in healthy vaccine recipients was confirmed by negative nucleocapsid antibodies before and after vaccination. Each well held two million PBMC cultured in IMDM containing approximately 5% human AB serum, around 9.3 IU/ml IL-2 and gentamicin, along with around 11 ug/ml peptides. Half of the culture medium was replaced with fresh IL-2-containing medium on days 3 and 7. Unless noted otherwise, every peptide stimulation condition was grown in triplicate wells. PBMC were separated from whole blood using Ficoll-Paque Plus gradient centrifugation and were then either cryopreserved at -140C or used fresh. The overlapping peptide pools covered the spike proteins of SARS-CoV-2 as well as those of the common cold coronaviruses HCoV-NL63, HCoV-OC43 and HCoV-229E. The QIAamp micro DNA kit was used to extract genomic DNA from the cultured CD4+ T cells.

From a lookup of the germline V gene, CDR1 and CDR2 are MNHEY and SVGAGI. The CDR3 measures 15 amino acids from cysteine to phenylalanine. The sequence is cut down to CDR3 DNA, 45 bases in frame from base 1. V drops 3 bases and J drops 5 bases, leaving 13 bases in between. This sample comprised CD4+ T cells from PBMCs cultured with SARS-CoV-2 spike peptides, obtained before COVID-19 vaccination. What this sample's cell subset or site label stands for: SARS-CoV-2 spike overlapping peptide pool stimulation. This TCR derives from a human donor who received a COVID-19 vaccine. This chain joins TRBV6-5 to TRBJ1-4; D gene: possibly TRBD1, on 5 matching bases. The encoded CDR3 is CASSYDPGRNEKLFF. The sequenced DNA: TGTGCCAGCAGTTATGACCCAGGGAGGAATGAAAAACTGTTTTTT.